What follows are 10 T cell receptor beta chains derived from one specimen sequenced in a study of vaccination and CD4 T cells after COVID-19. Researchers used the Oncomine TCR Beta short-read assay to sequence DNA from cultured CD4+ T cells. TCRdb fed the PCR reads into MiXCR, producing one record per CDR3 protein. The repertoire holds under 15,000 distinct CDR3 sequences, with 40% to 65% as singletons. Treatment described: roughly 10-day PBMC culture with coronavirus spike peptide pools or control peptides (ViraFEST assay). Their target antigens are unknown. Sequenced material: CD4+ T cells from blood, cultured in vitro. Source of these receptors: a human donor who had recovered from COVID-19.

This clonotype was seen more than once but under ten times. This chain links TRBV6-1 with TRBJ2-3; 8 bases align to TRBD1. The CDR3 runs 15 residues. Germline V gene data show CDR1 as MNHNS and CDR2 as SASEGT. The V segment lost 2 bases and the J segment 4 bases; nucleotides outside the gene matches: 5. The CDR3 DNA is TGTGCCAGCAGTGAACTGACAGGGGAACCAGATACGCAGTATTTT. It yields the protein CASSELTGEPDTQYF.

This clonotype was picked up one time. This chain uses TRBV4-2 with TRBJ2-5; TRBD2 matches at 11 bases. The CDR3 is 15 residues long. With V trimmed by 4 bases and J by 0 bases, 1 base remained unmatched. The germline V gene has CDR1 LGHNA and CDR2 YNFKEQ. The CDR3 region is CASSLTSGNQETQYF. The DNA for the CDR3 is TGTGCCAGCAGCCTGACTAGCGGGAACCAAGAGACCCAGTACTTC.

The rearrangement links TRBV7-9 to TRBJ1-5, with 7 bases identical to TRBD1. This CDR3 contains 16 residues. Germline V lookup: CDR1 SEHNR, CDR2 FQNEAQ (reference sequence). Trimming cost V 6 bases and J 0 bases; bases outside gene matches: 8. The CDR3 nucleotides are TGTGCCAGCAGGCCCCGGGACAGCTATAGCAATCAGCCCCAGCATTTT. It specifies CASRPRDSYSNQPQHF.

J is TRBJ2-2 and V is TRBV11-1, with D unresolved. The CDR3 runs 16 residues. V lost 2 bases and J 3 bases, leaving 13 bases between the germline ends. Germline V lookup: CDR1 SGHAT, CDR2 FQDESV (reference sequence). CDR3: CASSLRPGSDTGELFF. The CDR3 DNA sequence: TGTGCCAGCAGCTTAAGACCGGGTTCGGACACCGGGGAGCTGTTTTTT.

The CDR3 sequence: CSARDSRLPNNEQFF. In DNA, the CDR3 is TGCAGTGCTAGAGATTCACGGTTACCCAACAATGAGCAGTTCTTC. The chain uses TRBV20-1 and TRBJ2-1; no definite D call. Per the germline V gene, CDR1 is DFQATT and CDR2 is SNEGSKA (reference sequence). The length of the CDR3 is 15 residues. Trimming pared 0 bases from V and 5 bases from J, leaving 14 bases between.

V and J are TRBV20-1 and TRBJ2-5; D is perhaps TRBD2 (5 bases). The CDR3 is 16 amino acids. CDR1 and CDR2 from the germline V gene are DFQATT and SNEGSKA (reference sequence). Trimming pared 5 bases from V and 2 bases from J, leaving 21 bases between. CDR3 in DNA: TGCAGTGCTGAGGGAAGCACGGGCACCCATCAAGAGACCCAGTACTTC. Translating it yields CSAEGSTGTHQETQYF.

This clonotype was detected only a few times. The chain recombines TRBV23-1 with TRBJ2-7; D is ambiguous. TRBV23-1 is sorted into the ORF group, with uncertain function. V lost 4 bases, J lost 0 bases, and 7 bases lay in between. The CDR3 length is 13 residues. CDR3 loop: CASSLKSSYEQYF. CDR3 DNA sequence: TGCGCCAGCAGTCTAAAAAGCTCCTACGAGCAGTACTTC.

V is TRBV19 and J is TRBJ1-1; D possibly corresponds to TRBD1 (6 bases). CDR1 and CDR2 from the germline V gene are LNHDA and SQIVND (reference sequence). The CDR3 extends over 14 amino acids. Trimming stripped 5 bases from V and 1 base from J, with 11 bases between. The CDR3 nucleotides read TGTGCCAGTAGTTGGACAGCGACGAACACTGAAGCTTTCTTT. Amino acids: CASSWTATNTEAFF.

The CDR3 protein is CSAPTRAQETQYF. CDR3 nucleotide sequence: TGCAGTGCCCCAACTAGGGCACAAGAGACCCAGTACTTC. The chain is built from TRBV20-1 and TRBJ2-5; perhaps TRBD2 as D (5 bases). This CDR3 region has 13 residues. Trimming pared 6 bases from V and 2 bases from J, leaving 13 bases between. Germline-derived CDR1 and CDR2 are DFQATT and SNEGSKA (reference sequence).

This chain joins TRBV7-2 and TRBJ1-2, with unresolved D. V lost 3 bases to trimming and J lost 0 bases, with 11 bases between them. Germline CDR1 reads SGHTA; CDR2 reads FQGNSA. This CDR3 region has 15 residues. The CDR3 spells CASSFRTGTNYGYTF. The CDR3 coding sequence is TGTGCCAGCAGCTTCCGGACGGGAACTAACTATGGCTACACCTTC.